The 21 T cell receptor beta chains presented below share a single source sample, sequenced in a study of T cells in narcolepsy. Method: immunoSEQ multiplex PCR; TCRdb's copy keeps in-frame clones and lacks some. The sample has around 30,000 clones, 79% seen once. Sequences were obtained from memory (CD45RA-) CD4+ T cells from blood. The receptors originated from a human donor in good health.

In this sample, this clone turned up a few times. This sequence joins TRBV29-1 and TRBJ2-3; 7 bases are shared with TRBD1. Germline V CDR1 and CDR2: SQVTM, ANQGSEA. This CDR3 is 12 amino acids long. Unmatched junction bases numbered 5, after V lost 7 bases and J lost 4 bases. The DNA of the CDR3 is TGCAGCGGGAAGGGGGCTGCAGATACGCAGTATTTT. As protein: CSGKGAADTQYF.

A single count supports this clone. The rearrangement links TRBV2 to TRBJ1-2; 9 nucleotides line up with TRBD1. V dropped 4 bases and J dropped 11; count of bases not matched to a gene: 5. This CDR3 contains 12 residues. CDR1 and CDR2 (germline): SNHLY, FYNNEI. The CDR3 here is CASSAGQGRYTF. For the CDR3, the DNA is TGTGCCAGCAGTGCGGGACAGGGTCGGTACACCTTC.

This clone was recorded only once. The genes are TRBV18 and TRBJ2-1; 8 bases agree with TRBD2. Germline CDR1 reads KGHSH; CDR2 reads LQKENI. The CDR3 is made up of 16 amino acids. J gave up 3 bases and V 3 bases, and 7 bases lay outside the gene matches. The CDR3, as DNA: TGTGCCAGCTCACCCCCCGGGACTAGAGGCTACAATGAGCAGTTCTTC. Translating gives CASSPPGTRGYNEQFF.

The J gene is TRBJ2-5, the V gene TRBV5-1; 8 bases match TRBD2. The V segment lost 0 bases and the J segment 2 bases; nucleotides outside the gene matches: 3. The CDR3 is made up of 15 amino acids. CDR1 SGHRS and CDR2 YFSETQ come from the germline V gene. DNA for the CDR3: TGCGCCAGCAGCTTGGTTCCGGGGGGGCAAGAGACCCAGTACTTC. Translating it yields CASSLVPGGQETQYF.

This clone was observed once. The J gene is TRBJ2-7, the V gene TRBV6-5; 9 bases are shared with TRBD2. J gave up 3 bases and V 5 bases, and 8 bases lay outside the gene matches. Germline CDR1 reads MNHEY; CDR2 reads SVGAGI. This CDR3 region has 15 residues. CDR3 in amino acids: CASSPTGTSSYEQYF. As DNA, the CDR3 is TGTGCCAGCAGTCCTACCGGGACTAGCAGCTACGAGCAGTACTTC.

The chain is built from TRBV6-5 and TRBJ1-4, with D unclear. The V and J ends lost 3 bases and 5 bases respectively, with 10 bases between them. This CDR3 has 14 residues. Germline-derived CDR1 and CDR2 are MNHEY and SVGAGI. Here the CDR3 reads CASSYGQANEKLFF. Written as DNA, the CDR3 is TGTGCCAGCAGTTATGGTCAGGCCAATGAAAAACTGTTTTTT.

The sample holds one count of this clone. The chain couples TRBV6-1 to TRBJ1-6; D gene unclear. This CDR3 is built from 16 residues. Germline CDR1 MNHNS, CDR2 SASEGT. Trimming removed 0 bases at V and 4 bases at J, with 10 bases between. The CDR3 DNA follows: TGTGCCAGCAGTGAAGCGGGGTCGCTTTATAATTCACCCCTCCACTTT. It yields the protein CASSEAGSLYNSPLHF.

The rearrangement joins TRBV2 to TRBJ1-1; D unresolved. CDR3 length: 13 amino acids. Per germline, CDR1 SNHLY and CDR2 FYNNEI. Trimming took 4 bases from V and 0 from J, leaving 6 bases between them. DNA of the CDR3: TGTGCCAGCAGTGGGACCTTGAACACTGAAGCTTTCTTT. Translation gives CASSGTLNTEAFF.

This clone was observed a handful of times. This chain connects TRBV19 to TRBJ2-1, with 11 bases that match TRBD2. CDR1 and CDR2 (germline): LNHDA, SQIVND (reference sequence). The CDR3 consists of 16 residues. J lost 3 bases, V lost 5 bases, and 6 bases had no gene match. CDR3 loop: CASSPWGTSGYNEQFF. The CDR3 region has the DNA TGTGCCAGTAGTCCCTGGGGGACTAGCGGCTACAATGAGCAGTTCTTC.

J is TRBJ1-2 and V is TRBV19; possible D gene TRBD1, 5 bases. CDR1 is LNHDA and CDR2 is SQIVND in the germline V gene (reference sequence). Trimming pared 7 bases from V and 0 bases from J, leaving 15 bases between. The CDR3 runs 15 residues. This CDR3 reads CASTLQGVANYGYTF. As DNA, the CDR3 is TGTGCCAGTACCCTACAAGGGGTGGCTAACTATGGCTACACCTTC.

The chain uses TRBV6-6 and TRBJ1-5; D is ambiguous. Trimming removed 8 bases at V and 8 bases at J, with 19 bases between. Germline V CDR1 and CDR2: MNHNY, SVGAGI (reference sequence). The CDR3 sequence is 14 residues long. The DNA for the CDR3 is TGTGCCAGCTACCCACTAGGTAGGGTTGAGCCCCAGCATTTT. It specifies CASYPLGRVEPQHF.

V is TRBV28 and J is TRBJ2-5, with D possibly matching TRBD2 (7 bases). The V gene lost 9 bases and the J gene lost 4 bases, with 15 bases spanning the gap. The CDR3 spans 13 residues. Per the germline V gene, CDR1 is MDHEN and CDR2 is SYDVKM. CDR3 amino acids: CASQAGARETQYF. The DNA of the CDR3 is TGTGCCAGTCAGGCGGGGGCGCGAGAGACCCAGTACTTC.

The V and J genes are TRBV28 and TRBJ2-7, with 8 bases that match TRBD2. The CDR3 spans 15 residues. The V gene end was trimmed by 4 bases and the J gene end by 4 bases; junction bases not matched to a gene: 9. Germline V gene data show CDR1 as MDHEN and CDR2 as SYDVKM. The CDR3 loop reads CASSSTGTSKYEQYF. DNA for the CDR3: TGTGCCAGCAGTTCTACCGGGACTAGTAAATACGAGCAGTACTTC.

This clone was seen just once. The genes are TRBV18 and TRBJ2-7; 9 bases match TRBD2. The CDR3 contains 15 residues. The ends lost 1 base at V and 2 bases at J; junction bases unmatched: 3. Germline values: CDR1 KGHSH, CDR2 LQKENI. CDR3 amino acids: CASSPRGGAAYEQYF. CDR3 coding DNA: TGTGCCAGCTCACCACGCGGGGGGGCGGCCTACGAGCAGTACTTC.

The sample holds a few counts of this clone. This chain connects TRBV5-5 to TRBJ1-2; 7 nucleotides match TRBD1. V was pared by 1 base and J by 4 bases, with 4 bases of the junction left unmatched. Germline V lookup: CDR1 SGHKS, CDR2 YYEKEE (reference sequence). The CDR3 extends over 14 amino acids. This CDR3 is CASSLPGQLYGYTF. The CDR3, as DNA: TGTGCCAGCAGCTTGCCGGGACAGCTCTATGGCTACACCTTC.

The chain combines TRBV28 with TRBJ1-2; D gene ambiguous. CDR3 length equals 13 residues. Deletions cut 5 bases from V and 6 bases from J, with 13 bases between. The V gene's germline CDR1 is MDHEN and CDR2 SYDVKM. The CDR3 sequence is CASSTEMKDGYTF. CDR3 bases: TGTGCCAGCAGTACTGAGATGAAGGATGGCTACACCTTC.

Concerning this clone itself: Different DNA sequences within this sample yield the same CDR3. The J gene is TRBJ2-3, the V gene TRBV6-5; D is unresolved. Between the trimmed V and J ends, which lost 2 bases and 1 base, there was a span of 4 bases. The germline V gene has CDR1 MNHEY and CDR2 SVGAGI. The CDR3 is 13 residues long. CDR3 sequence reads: CASSYPGTDTQYF. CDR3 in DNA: TGTGCCAGCAGTTACCCAGGCACAGATACGCAGTATTTT.

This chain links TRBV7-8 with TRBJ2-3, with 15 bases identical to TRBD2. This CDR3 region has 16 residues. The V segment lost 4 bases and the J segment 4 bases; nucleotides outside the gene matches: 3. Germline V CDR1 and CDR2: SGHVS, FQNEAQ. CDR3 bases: TGTGCCAGCAGCTGGACTAGCGGGGGGGCCTCAGATACGCAGTATTTT. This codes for CASSWTSGGASDTQYF.

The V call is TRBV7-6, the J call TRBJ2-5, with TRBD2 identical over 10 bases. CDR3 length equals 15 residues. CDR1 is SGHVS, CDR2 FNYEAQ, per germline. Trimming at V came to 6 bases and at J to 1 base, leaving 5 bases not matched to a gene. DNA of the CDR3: TGTGCCAGCAGTAGCCTAGCGGGGGCCCAAGAGACCCAGTACTTC. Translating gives CASSSLAGAQETQYF.

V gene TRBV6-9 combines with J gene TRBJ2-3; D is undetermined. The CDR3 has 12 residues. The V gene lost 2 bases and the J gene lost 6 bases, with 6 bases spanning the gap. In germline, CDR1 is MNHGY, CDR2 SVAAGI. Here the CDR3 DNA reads TGTGCCAGCAGTTATGAAGCGGATACGCAGTATTTT. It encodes CASSYEADTQYF.

The CDR3 DNA reads TGTGCCAGCGATAAGACAGGACGAGCTCATCAGCCCCAGCATTTT. It codes for CASDKTGRAHQPQHF. The rearrangement uses TRBV7-9 and TRBJ1-5, with D tentatively TRBD1 (6 bases). V gave up 8 bases and J gave up 5 bases, with 19 bases separating them. This CDR3 comprises 15 residues. CDR1 and CDR2 from the germline V gene are SEHNR and FQNEAQ (reference sequence).